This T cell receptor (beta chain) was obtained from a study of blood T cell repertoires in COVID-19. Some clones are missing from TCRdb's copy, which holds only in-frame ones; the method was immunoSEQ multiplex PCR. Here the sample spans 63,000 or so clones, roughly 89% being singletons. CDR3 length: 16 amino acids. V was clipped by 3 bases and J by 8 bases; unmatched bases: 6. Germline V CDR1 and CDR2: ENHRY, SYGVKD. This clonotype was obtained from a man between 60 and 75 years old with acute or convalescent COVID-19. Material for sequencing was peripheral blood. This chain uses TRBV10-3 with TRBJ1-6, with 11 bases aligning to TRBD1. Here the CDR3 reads CAISEPGTGGHSPLHF. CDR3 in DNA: TGTGCCATCAGTGAACCCGGGACAGGGGGACATTCACCCCTCCACTTT.